This record covers a single T cell receptor (beta chain). These data originate in a study of blood T cell repertoires in COVID-19. V was pared by 4 bases and J by 4 bases, with 9 bases of the junction left unmatched. CDR1 and CDR2 from the germline V gene are LGHNA and YNFKEQ. This CDR3 comprises 15 residues. Assay: immunoSEQ multiplex PCR; the TCRdb copy retains only in-frame clones and omits some. The sample records 400,000 or so clones, 80% to 90% being singletons. The sample consisted of PBMCs or T cells enriched from blood (not recorded which). The sequence was collected from a man aged 25-45 years who had recovered from COVID-19. The chain recombines TRBV4-2 with TRBJ1-2; 7 bases map to TRBD1. Written as DNA, the CDR3 is TGTGCCAGCAGCCTCCCGGGACAGACCTTCTATGGCTACACCTTC. As protein: CASSLPGQTFYGYTF.